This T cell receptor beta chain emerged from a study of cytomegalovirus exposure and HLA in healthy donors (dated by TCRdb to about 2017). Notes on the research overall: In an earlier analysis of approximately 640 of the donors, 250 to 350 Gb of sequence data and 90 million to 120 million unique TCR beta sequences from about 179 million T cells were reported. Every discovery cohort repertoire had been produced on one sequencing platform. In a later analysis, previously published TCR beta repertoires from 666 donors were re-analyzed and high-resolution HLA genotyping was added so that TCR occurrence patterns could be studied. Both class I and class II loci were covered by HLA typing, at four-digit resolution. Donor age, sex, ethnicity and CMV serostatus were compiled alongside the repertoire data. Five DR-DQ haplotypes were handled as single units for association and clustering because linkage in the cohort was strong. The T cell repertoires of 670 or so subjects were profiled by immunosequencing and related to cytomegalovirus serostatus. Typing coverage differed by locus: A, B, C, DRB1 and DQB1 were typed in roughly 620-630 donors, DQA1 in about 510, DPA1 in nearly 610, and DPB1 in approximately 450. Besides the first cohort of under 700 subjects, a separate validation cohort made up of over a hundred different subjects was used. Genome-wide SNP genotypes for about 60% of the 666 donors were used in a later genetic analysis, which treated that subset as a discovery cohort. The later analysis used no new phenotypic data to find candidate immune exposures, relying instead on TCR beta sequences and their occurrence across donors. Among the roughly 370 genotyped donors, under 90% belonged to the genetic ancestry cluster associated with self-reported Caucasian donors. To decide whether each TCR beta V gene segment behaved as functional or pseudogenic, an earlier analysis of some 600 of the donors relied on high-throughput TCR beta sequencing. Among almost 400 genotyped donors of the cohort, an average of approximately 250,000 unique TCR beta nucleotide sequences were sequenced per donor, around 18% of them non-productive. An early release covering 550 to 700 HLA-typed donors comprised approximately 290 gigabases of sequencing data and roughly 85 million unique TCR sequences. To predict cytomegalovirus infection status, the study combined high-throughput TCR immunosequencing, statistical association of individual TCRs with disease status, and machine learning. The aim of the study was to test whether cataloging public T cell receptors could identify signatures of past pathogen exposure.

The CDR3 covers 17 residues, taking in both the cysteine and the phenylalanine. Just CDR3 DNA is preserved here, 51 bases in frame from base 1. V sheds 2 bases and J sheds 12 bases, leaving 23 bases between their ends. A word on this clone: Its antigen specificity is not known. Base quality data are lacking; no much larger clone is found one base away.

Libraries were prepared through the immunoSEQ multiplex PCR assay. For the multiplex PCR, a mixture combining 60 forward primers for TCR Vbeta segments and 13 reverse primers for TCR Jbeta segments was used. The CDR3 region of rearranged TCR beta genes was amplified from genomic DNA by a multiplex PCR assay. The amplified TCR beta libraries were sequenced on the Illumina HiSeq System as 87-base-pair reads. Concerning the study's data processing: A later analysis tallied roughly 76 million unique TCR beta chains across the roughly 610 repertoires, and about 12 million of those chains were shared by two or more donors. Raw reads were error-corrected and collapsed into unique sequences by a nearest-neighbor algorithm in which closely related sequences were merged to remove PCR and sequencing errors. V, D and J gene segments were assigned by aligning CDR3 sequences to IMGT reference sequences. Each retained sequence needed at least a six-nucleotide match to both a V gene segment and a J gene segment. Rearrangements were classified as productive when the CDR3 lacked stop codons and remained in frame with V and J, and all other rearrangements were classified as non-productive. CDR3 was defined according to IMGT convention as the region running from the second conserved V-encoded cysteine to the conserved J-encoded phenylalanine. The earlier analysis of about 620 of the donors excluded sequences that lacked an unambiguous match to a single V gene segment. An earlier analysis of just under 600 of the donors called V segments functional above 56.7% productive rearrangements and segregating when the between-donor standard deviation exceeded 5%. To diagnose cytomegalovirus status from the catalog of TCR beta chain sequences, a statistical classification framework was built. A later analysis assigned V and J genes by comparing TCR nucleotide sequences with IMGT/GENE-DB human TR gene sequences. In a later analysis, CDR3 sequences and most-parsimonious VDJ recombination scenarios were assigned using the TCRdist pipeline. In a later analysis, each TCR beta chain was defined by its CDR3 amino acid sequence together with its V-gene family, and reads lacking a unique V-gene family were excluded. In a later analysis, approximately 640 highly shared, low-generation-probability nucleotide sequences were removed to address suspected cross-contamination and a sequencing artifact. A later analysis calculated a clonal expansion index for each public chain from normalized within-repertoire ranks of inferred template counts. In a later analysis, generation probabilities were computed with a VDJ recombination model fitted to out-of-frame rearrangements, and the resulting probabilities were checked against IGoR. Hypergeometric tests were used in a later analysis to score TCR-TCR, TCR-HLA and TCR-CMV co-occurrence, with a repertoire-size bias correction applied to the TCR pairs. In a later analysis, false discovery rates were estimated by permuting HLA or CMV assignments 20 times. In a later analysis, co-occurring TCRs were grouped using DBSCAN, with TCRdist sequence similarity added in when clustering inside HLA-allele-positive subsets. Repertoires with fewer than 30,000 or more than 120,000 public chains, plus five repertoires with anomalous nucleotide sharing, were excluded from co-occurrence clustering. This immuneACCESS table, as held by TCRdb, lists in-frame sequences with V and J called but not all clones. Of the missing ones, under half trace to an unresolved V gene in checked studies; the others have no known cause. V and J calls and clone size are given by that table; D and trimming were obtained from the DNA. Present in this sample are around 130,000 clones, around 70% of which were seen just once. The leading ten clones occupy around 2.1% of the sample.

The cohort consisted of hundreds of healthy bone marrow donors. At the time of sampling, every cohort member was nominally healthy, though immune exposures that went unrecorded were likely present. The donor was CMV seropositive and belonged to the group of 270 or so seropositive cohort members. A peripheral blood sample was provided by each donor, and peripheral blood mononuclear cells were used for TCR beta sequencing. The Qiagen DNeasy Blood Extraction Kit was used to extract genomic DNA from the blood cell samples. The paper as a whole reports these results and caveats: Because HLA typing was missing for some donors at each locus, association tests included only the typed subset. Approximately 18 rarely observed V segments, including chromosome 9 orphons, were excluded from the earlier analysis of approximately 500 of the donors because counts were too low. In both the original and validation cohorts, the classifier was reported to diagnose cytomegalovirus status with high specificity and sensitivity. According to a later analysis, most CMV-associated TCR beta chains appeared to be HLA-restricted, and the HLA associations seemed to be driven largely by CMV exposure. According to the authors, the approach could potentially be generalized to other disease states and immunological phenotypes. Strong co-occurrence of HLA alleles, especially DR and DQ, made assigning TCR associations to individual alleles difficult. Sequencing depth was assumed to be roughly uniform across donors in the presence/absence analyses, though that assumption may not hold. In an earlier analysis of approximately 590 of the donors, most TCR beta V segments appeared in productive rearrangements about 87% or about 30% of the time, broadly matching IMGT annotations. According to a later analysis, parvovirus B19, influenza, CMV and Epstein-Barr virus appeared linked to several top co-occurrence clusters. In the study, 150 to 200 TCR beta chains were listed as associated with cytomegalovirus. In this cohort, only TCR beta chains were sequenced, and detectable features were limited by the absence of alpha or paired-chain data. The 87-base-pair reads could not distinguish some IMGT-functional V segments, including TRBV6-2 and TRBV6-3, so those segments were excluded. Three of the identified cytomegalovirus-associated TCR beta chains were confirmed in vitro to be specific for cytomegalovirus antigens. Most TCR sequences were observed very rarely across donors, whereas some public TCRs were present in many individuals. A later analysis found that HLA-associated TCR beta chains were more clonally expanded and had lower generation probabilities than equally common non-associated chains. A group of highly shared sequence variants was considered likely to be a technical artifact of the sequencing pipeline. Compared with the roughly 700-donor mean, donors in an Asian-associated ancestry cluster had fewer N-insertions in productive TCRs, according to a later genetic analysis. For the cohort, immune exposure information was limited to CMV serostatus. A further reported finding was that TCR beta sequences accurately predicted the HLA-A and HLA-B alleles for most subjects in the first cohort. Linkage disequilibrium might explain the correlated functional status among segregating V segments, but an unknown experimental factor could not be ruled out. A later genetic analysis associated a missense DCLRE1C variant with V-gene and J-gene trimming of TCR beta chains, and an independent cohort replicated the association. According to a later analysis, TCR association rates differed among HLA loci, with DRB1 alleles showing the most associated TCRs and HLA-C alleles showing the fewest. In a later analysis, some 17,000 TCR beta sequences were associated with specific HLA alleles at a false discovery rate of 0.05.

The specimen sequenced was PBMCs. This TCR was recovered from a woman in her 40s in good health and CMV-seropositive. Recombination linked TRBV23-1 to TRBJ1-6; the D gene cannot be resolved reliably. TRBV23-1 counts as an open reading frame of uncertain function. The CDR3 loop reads CASSQGFRLSLEGPLHF. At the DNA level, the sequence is TGCGCCAGCAGTCAAGGGTTCAGGTTATCCCTCGAGGGACCCCTCCACTTT.